This T cell receptor (beta chain) was sequenced for a study of T cell responses to AZD1222 COVID-19 vaccine. Points from the study as a whole: CD4 TCRs covered the whole spike, strongest at regions 160-218 and 743-854. Sampling that yielded the repertoires occurred only after the peak T cell response. Recipients of AZD1222 seropositive at baseline numbered only 5 or 6. Close to half of spike-specific TCRs reportedly recognize unmutated variant regions.

About this clone itself: Antigen: not known.

This CDR3 is built from 14 residues. Germline values: CDR1 SGHRS, CDR2 YFSETQ. V lost 4 bases and J lost 5, with 15 bases in between. Only in-frame clones appear in the TCRdb table, and some are missing; sequencing was by immunoSEQ multiplex PCR. The table includes just under 55,000 clones, 70% to 90% detected once. The sequenced sample was peripheral blood, obtained on day 0 of AZD1222 vaccination. The genes are TRBV5-1 and TRBJ1-1, with TRBD1 as a possible D gene (5 bases). The receptor was isolated from an adult in good health. CDR3 loop: CASSPVPGTTEAFF. The CDR3 nucleotides are TGCGCCAGCAGCCCGGTGCCGGGGACGACTGAAGCTTTCTTT. Variable domain in full (rest from reference TRBV5-1 and TRBJ1-1): KAGVTQTPRYLIKTRGQQVTLSCSPISGHRSVSWYQQTPGQGLQFLFEYFSETQRNKGNFPGRFSGRQFSNSRSEMNVSTLELGDSALYLCASSPVPGTTEAFFGQGTRLTVV.